This TCR beta chain was identified in a study of T cells in Graves' hyperthyroidism and ophthalmopathy (dated by TCRdb to between 2019 and 2020). With regard to the full study: Peripheral blood samples were taken at the time of initial diagnosis, prior to any treatment. To identify distinguishing TCR V-J signatures, a discovery cohort of around 100 patients was used, comprising 40 to 45 with Graves' ophthalmopathy and around 57 with stable Graves' hyperthyroidism. Prospective prediction of ophthalmopathy was tested in an independent validation cohort of fewer than 20 hyperthyroidism patients and 17 patients who later progressed to ophthalmopathy. The 95 to 100 discovery patients were randomly divided into training and test sets at a 7:3 ratio. Thyroid tissue and blood T-cell repertoires from more than five Graves' hyperthyroidism patients were also compared in the study. Following sampling, methimazole starting at 30 mg daily was given to hyperthyroidism patients, and high-dose intravenous methylprednisolone was given to ophthalmopathy patients. TCR Vbeta CDR3 sequencing of 120 to 150 peripheral blood samples (43 ophthalmopathy, 70 to 85 hyperthyroidism and roughly 17 progressor patients) is reported in the paper. The paper as a whole reports these results and caveats: In validation, the model predicted progression to ophthalmopathy with approximately 69% sensitivity and around 72% specificity, a median of roughly seven months before onset. Most expanded thyroid clonotypes (frequency above 0.001) were also detected in blood, suggesting blood repertoires may reflect thyroid immune responses. In cross-validation, a model built on a 13 V-J signature told ophthalmopathy apart from stable hyperthyroidism with approximately 90% sensitivity and roughly 81% specificity, and in testing the same model reached 80%/75%. No statistical method was used to fix the sample size in advance, and group allocation was not hidden from the investigators.

A word on this clonotype: Its antigen target is currently unknown. Base qualities are not provided; no much larger clone lies one nucleotide away.

Reading from cysteine to phenylalanine, the CDR3 counts 14 amino acids. Only the CDR3 part of the read is kept: 42 bases, read in frame from the first base. Relative to germline, V is missing 5 bases and J is missing 2 bases, with 3 bases of the junction outside any gene match. CDR1 SQVTM and CDR2 ANQGSEA are derived from the germline V gene. Amplification of TCR beta CDR3 regions was carried out from RNA transcripts. A first-round RT-PCR of the TCR CDR3 used the HTBI primer set with the Qiagen OneStep RT-PCR kit. Libraries were constructed in a second round of multiplex PCR, after which size selection and purification were performed. Paired-end sequencing of the libraries was performed with 100 bp reads on an Illumina HiSeq2000. The paper's processing steps were these. SOAPnuke was used to process the raw data, with reads discarded if the reads contained adapters or uncalled bases, had a mean Phred below 15, or lacked an exact constant-primer or identifier match. High-quality paired reads were merged with COPE v1.2.5, and unique nucleotide sequences were defined as clonotypes. MiTCR v1.1 was used to align clonotypes to the IMGT TRBV, TRBD and TRBJ reference segments. The analysis included only V-J combinations with a frequency above 0.0001, which together covered over 98% of the repertoires. The TCS score was defined as F50 (clonal expansion) divided by E x V (chaos), with BLOSUM62-based TCRdist calculated between CDR3 peptides within each V-J. Welch's t-statistics and random forest reduced roughly 540 V-J features to 10 to 15, which were used in a naive Bayes classifier (R e1071). Starting from the raw public reads, TCRdb applied fastp trimming at Q25, assembled clones with MiXCR and retained in-frame beta chains. Identical CDR3 proteins give one entry, which carries the most common genes and DNA. The V and J calls come from TCRdb's annotation, not from the publication. The sample contains under 450,000 distinct CDR3 sequences, 15% to 17% of them found a single time. In total, the top ten clones hold approximately 8% of the sample.

Graves' hyperthyroidism was defined as stable when no progression to ophthalmopathy occurred over 18 months of follow-up. Hyperthyroidism patients were newly diagnosed, had a disease duration of under 2 months, and were aged 18 to 65 years. The study excluded patients with uncontrolled infections, other autoimmune diseases, pregnancy or lactation. Diagnoses were based on clinical symptoms, serum thyroxine and TRAb, thyroid ultrasound and orbital computed tomography. PBMCs were separated from around 9.1 ml of fresh peripheral blood using Ficoll-Paque density gradient centrifugation. Total RNA was extracted using Trizol reagent, and RNA quality was assessed on an Agilent 2100 Bioanalyzer.

Material for sequencing was blood. This sequence was found in a woman under 30 with Graves' hyperthyroidism. Recombination connected TRBV29-1 to TRBJ2-3, with 11 central nucleotides matching TRBD1. For the CDR3, the sequence is CSVMGQGVTDTQYF. The sequenced DNA is TGCAGCGTTATGGGACAGGGGGTCACAGATACGCAGTATTTT.